The TCR beta chain described here comes from a study of read filtering for tumor transcriptome and immune sequencing. Study overall: Among patients, some 17 were male and around 13 female, aged about 45 to 85 (mean around 61). R-ISS stage counts were 8 or 9 for I, about 15 for II, 6 or 7 for III.

With regard to this clonotype: The conserved closing phenylalanine or tryptophan is absent in this CDR3, likely reflecting a read error.

The library was built from about 0.4 ug RNA with molecular barcoded adaptors for alpha/delta and beta/gamma chains. TCRdb reprocessed the reads via MiXCR and lists one record per CDR3 protein. The sample holds about 5,700 distinct CDR3 sequences, about 20% seen once. The clonotype was recovered from a donor at least 40 years old with multiple myeloma. Sequenced input: a population of CD138-negative cells sorted from bone marrow.

The CDR3 sequence: CASGLGREGNEQFL. CDR3 coding DNA: TGTGCCAGCGGCTTAGGGCGGGAGGGCAATGAGCAGTTCCTC. The chain employs TRBV7-3 and TRBJ2-1; 9 nucleotides line up with TRBD2. This CDR3 contains 14 residues. CDR1 and CDR2 (germline): SGHTA, FQGTGA.